The 4 T cell receptor beta chains presented below share a single source sample, sequenced in a study of cytomegalovirus exposure and HLA in healthy donors. Both 60 Vbeta primers and 13 Jbeta primers went into the PCR. Sequencing was performed with immunoSEQ multiplex PCR; in TCRdb, only in-frame clones are kept and a portion is missing. Counted here are 150,000 to 190,000 clones, about three quarters occurring once; the ten biggest clones make up approximately 1.3%. Input material: PBMCs. The receptors were sampled from a man aged 18 to 30 in good health and CMV-seronegative.

The chain recombines TRBV5-1 with TRBJ2-2; D gene ambiguous. The germline V and J ends were trimmed by 3 bases and 5 bases, with 5 bases remaining between them. CDR1 and CDR2 (germline): SGHRS, YFSETQ. The CDR3 consists of 12 residues. The CDR3 spells CASSSYTGELFF. CDR3 coding DNA: TGCGCCAGCAGCTCTTATACCGGGGAGCTGTTTTTT.

The V call is TRBV29-1, the J call TRBJ1-1; possibly TRBD1 for D (5 bases). V was trimmed by 6 bases and J by 2 bases, leaving 13 bases between them. The CDR3 runs to 13 residues. Germline values: CDR1 SQVTM, CDR2 ANQGSEA. The CDR3 reads CSVRRRENTEAFF. The CDR3 DNA is TGCAGCGTCCGTCGCAGGGAAAACACTGAAGCTTTCTTT. Complete variable domain (other parts from reference TRBV29-1 and TRBJ1-1): SAVISQKPSRDICQRGTSLTIQCQVDSQVTMMFWYRQQPGQSLTLIATANQGSEATYESGFVIDKFPISRPNLTFSTLTVSNMSPEDSSIYLCSVRRRENTEAFFGQGTRLTVV.

This clone was seen a handful of times. This chain links TRBV25-1 with TRBJ1-2; no definite D call. V lost 5 bases and J lost 7, with 5 bases in between. The CDR3 has 10 residues. Germline CDR1 is MGHDK and CDR2 is SYGVNS. The CDR3 region has the DNA TGTGCCAGCAGTAGGAGTGGCTACACCTTC. This codes for CASSRSGYTF.

The DNA for the CDR3 is TGTGCCAGCAGCTTAGAGCCAGGCGCAGAGACCCAGTACTTC. Residues: CASSLEPGAETQYF. The J gene is TRBJ2-5, the V gene TRBV7-2; D is undetermined. CDR1 and CDR2 (germline): SGHTA, FQGNSA. The CDR3 is 14 amino acids. V lost 1 base, J lost 4 bases, and 10 bases lay in between.